This T cell receptor beta chain derives from a study of cytomegalovirus exposure and HLA in healthy donors. Notes on the study in general: A prior analysis recorded that most TCR beta V segments were productive about 90% or about 30% of the time. High specificity and sensitivity for cytomegalovirus status were reported for the classifier.

Regarding this clone: As yet, its antigen is unknown.

The ends were cut back, 5 bases at V and 1 base at J, with 8 bases in the middle. Germline CDR1 SGHTA, CDR2 FQGNSA. This CDR3 is built from 13 residues. PCR primers comprised 60 Vbeta and 13 Jbeta primers. Method: immunoSEQ multiplex PCR; TCRdb's copy keeps in-frame clones and lacks some. The sample has more than 15,000 clones; under 80% are singletons. V gene TRBV7-2 combines with J gene TRBJ1-1; tentative D call: TRBD1 (5 bases). Sequenced input: PBMCs. The sequence was collected from a young man in good health and CMV-seronegative. The CDR3 spells CASSEQANTEAFF. The DNA of the CDR3 is TGTGCCAGCAGCGAACAGGCGAACACTGAAGCTTTCTTT.